The rows below give T cell receptor beta chains drawn from one sample of a study of metastatic and nonmetastatic thyroid tumors. TCRdb re-processed the PCR reads through MiXCR. The data show 35,000 to 45,000 clones, roughly 20% seen once. Sample: blood. The receptors were gathered from a female donor with papillary thyroid cancer or a benign thyroid nodule (not recorded which). Some clones in this sample may be carry-over from other donors' samples. CDR3s include the opening cysteine and the closing phenylalanine or tryptophan. A D gene is named only where the DNA matches it firmly. Not every row has a clone size; where given, it reads once, few, many or a size class.

D	V	size	J	DNA	CDR3
NA	TRBV5-1	NA	TRBJ2-1	TGCGCCAGCAGCTTGGCCGTGGTCTGGTACAATGAGCAGTTCTTC	CASSLAVVWYNEQFF
TRBD1	TRBV28	NA	TRBJ2-5	TGTGCCACCGAGGACAGGGAGGAAGAGACACAGTACTTC	CATEDREEETQYF
NA	TRBV7-9	NA	TRBJ2-7	TGTGCCAGCAGCAACCTCGGGACGGGATACGAGCAGTACTTC	CASSNLGTGYEQYF
TRBD2	TRBV12-3/TRBV12-4	many	TRBJ2-1	TGTGCCAGCAGCTCCGGGGGGGGATTCGGTGAGCAGTTCTTC	CASSSGGGFGEQFF
TRBD2	TRBV2	many	TRBJ2-1	TGTGCCAGCAGTGGGGGACTACCTAACAATGAGCAGTTCTTC	CASSGGLPNNEQFF
NA	TRBV25-1	many	TRBJ2-6	TGTGCCAGCAGTGAATATAATCCCAGAACCAGCTCTGGGGCCAACGTCCTGACTTTC	CASSEYNPRTSSGANVLTF
TRBD2	TRBV12-5	many	TRBJ2-7	TGTGCTAGTGGTGGGACTAGCGGGACCTACGAGCAGTACTTC	CASGGTSGTYEQYF
TRBD1	TRBV20-1	once	TRBJ2-7	TGCAGTGCCGGAGACAGGGGGCTGTACGAGCAGTACTTC	CSAGDRGLYEQYF
NA	TRBV19	many	TRBJ1-2	TGTGCCAGTAGACTTGCGGACAGCTATGGCTACACCTTC	CASRLADSYGYTF
TRBD2	TRBV6-4	medium-sized	TRBJ2-1	TGTGCCAGCAGTGACTCGTCACTAGCGAGCAACAATGAGCAGTTCTTC	CASSDSSLASNNEQFF
NA	TRBV30	NA	TRBJ1-6	TGTGCCTGTAGGGGGGAATATAATTCACCCCTCCACTTT	CACRGEYNSPLHF
TRBD1	TRBV6-2/TRBV6-3	NA	TRBJ1-5	TGTGCCAGCAGTAAAACAGGGGTAGGCAATCAGCCCCAGCATTTT	CASSKTGVGNQPQHF
TRBD2	TRBV15	many	TRBJ2-7	TGTGCCACCAGCAGAGTTCGACTAGCTGCCTACGAGCAGTACTTC	CATSRVRLAAYEQYF
NA	TRBV12-3/TRBV12-4	medium-sized	TRBJ1-6	TGCGCCTCGGGCCCCAATTCACCCCTCCACTTT	CASGPNSPLHF
NA	TRBV3-1	many	TRBJ2-1	TGTGCCAGCCGACAAGGAGCCGCCAATGAGCAGTTCTTC	CASRQGAANEQFF
NA	TRBV7-9	many	TRBJ2-7	TGTGCCAGCAGCTCCCCAAGTCGGGACGAGCAGTACTTC	CASSSPSRDEQYF
NA	TRBV12-3/TRBV12-4	many	TRBJ2-1	TGTGCCAGCAGTCGGGACCTACACAATGAGCAGTTCTTC	CASSRDLHNEQFF
NA	TRBV5-4	many	TRBJ2-7	TGTGCCAGCAGCTTGGATAACGGATACGAGCAGTACTTC	CASSLDNGYEQYF
TRBD2	TRBV6-1	few	TRBJ2-1	TGTGCCAGCAGTGACCGGGGGGAGGGAGGGCAGAGTGAGCAGTTCTTC	CASSDRGEGGQSEQFF
NA	TRBV5-1	many	TRBJ1-1	TGCGCCAGCAGCTCCTCGACAGCGGAAACTGAAGCTTTCTTT	CASSSSTAETEAFF
TRBD1	TRBV11-3	many	TRBJ1-1	TGTGCCAGCAGCTTTTCAGGGGGAGGTACTGAAGCTTTCTTT	CASSFSGGGTEAFF
TRBD2	TRBV19	many	TRBJ2-3	TGTGCCAGTAGTATTGCGACTAGCGGGAGTGCAGATACGCAGTATTTT	CASSIATSGSADTQYF
NA	TRBV1	NA	TRBJ2-1	TGCACCCCGGATACTATCGGCGACAATGAGCAGTTCTTC	CTPDTIGDNEQFF
NA	TRBV30	many	TRBJ2-5	TGTGCCTGGAGTCGACCCGGGTCCCCTAGGGAAGAGACCCAGTACTTC	CAWSRPGSPREETQYF
NA	TRBV2	NA	TRBJ1-5	TGTGCCAGCAGAAAGGACAGTGGAAATCAGCCCCAGCATTTT	CASRKDSGNQPQHF
NA	TRBV30	NA	TRBJ2-3	TGTGCCTGGAGTATCGGGAGTCGTGTAGATACGCAGTATTTT	CAWSIGSRVDTQYF
TRBD2	TRBV20-1	NA	TRBJ2-1	TGCAGTGCTACAAGGTTAGCGGGAGAGGGCAATGAGCAGTTCTTC	CSATRLAGEGNEQFF
NA	TRBV9	many	TRBJ1-3	TGTGCCAGCAGCCGGTCGATACAGGATTTCTCTGGAAACACCATATATTTT	CASSRSIQDFSGNTIYF
NA	TRBV29-1	NA	TRBJ2-7	TGCATCGTTGCTGAGACCTCCTACGACCAGTACTTC	CIVAETSYDQYF
NA	TRBV30	NA	TRBJ1-2	TGTGCCTGGAGTGTGAACTATGGCTACACCTTC	CAWSVNYGYTF
TRBD2	TRBV20-1	few	TRBJ2-7	TGCAGTGCTCTTTGGACTAGCGGGAGGGCCTACGAGCAGTACTTC	CSALWTSGRAYEQYF
NA	TRBV28	many	TRBJ1-4	TGTGCCAGCAAGGGCACTAATGAAAAACTGTTTTTT	CASKGTNEKLFF
TRBD1	TRBV27	medium-sized	TRBJ1-3	TGTGCCAGCAGTTCCTGGACAGGAGCTGGAAACACCATATATTTT	CASSSWTGAGNTIYF
NA	TRBV9	NA	TRBJ2-1	TGTGCCAGCAGCGTAGGTGGGGGGGCTAGCGAGGCCTCCTACAATGAGCAGTTCTTC	CASSVGGGASEASYNEQFF
NA	TRBV13	NA	TRBJ2-1	TGTGCCAGCAGCTTAAGGGGCGGCGGGGCCAGCTCCTACAATGAGCAGTTCTTC	CASSLRGGGASSYNEQFF
NA	TRBV2	few	TRBJ2-3	TGTGCCAGCGGGAGGTGGGCGGCTAGCACAGATACGCAGTATTTT	CASGRWAASTDTQYF